This TCR beta chain appears in the sequencing data of a study of CD8+ T cells in alopecia areata. The treatment was: oral pan-JAK inhibitor, 5-10 mg twice daily. Peripheral blood and lesional scalp punch biopsies were taken from alopecia areata patients. Extraction of RNA preceded its reverse transcription into cDNA, which served as the sequencing template. Produced via immunoSEQ multiplex PCR; TCRdb's table is partial and in-frame only. The data contain about 120,000 clones, more than 45% of them seen just once; the ten biggest clones take up roughly 0.5%. The receptor comes from a human donor with alopecia areata. The specimen comprised CD4+ T cells sorted from blood, sampled at week 4, from a patient treated with tofacitinib.

The CDR3 DNA reads as TGTGCCAGCAGCCCCTGGGGGCGGAGCTCCTACAATGAGCAGTTCTTC. Its translation is CASSPWGRSSYNEQFF. The chain links TRBV13 to TRBJ2-1; possible D gene TRBD1, 6 bases. From germline, CDR1 is PRHDT and CDR2 FYEKMQ (reference sequence). This CDR3 is built from 16 residues. With 5 bases removed from V and 0 bases from J, the gap between germline ends came to 14 bases.